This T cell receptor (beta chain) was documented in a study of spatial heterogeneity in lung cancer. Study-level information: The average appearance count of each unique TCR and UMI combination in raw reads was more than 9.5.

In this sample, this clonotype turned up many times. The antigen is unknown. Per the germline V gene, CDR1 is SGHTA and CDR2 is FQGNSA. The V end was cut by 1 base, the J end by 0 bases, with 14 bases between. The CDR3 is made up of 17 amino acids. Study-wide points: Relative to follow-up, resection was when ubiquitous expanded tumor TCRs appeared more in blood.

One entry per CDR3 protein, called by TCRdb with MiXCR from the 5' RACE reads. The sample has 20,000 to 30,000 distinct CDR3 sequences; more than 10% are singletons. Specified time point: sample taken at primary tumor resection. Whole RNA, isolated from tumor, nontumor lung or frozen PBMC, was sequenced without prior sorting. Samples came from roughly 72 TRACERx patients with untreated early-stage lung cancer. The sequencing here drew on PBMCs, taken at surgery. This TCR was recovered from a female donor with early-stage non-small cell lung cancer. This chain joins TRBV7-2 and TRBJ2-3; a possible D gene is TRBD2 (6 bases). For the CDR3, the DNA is TGTGCCAGCAGCTTAGTCATCGGCGGGGCTAGCACAGATACGCAGTATTTT. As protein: CASSLVIGGASTDTQYF.